This passage covers 29 T cell receptor beta chains from one sample sequenced in a study of OX40 agonist ivuxolimab in advanced cancers. Produced via immunoSEQ multiplex PCR; TCRdb's table is partial and in-frame only. The table includes fewer than 45,000 clones, around 84% detected once. The sequencing used CD4+ or CD8+ T cells sorted from blood, collected in a trial of the OX40 agonist ivuxolimab. These receptors were collected from an adult with an advanced solid tumor such as melanoma, head and neck, liver or kidney cancer.

The chain combines TRBV30 with TRBJ2-7; perhaps D is TRBD1 or TRBD2 (5 bases each). The V end lost 8 bases, the J end lost 0 bases, and 11 bases lay between the germline ends. CDR3 length equals 12 residues. Germline V gene sequence: CDR1 GTSNPN, CDR2 SVGIG (reference sequence). This CDR3 is CAREGDSYEQYF. The DNA of the CDR3 is TGTGCCCGGGAAGGGGACTCCTACGAGCAGTACTTC. Full variable domain (remainder filled in from reference TRBV30 and TRBJ2-7): SQTIHQWPATLVQPVGSPLSLECTVEGTSNPNLYWYRQAAGRGLQLLFYSVGIGQISSEVPQNLSASRPQDRQFILSSKKLLLSDSGFYLCAREGDSYEQYFGPGTRLTVT.

The chain combines TRBV10-1 with TRBJ2-3, with 9 bases aligning to TRBD1. CDR1 and CDR2 from the germline V gene are WNHNN and SYGVQD (reference sequence). The CDR3 has 15 residues. Trimming at V came to 8 bases and at J to 1 base, leaving 7 bases not matched to a gene. The CDR3 bases are TGCGCCAGCGGGGGGACAGGGTTGGGCACAGATACGCAGTATTTT. Its translation is CASGGTGLGTDTQYF.

This sequence joins TRBV10-2 and TRBJ2-5; 11 bases match TRBD2. The germline CDR1 and CDR2 sequences are WSHSY and SAAADI. V lost 5 bases, J lost 3 bases, and 11 bases stayed unmatched. The CDR3 is 17 amino acids. In DNA form, the CDR3 reads TGCGCCAGCAGTTGGGCTCCGGGACTAGCGGTTAAAGAGACCCAGTACTTC. It encodes CASSWAPGLAVKETQYF.

This clone was detected only a few times. This chain joins TRBV11-1 and TRBJ2-7; 7 bases line up with TRBD1. The CDR3 has 14 amino acids. After removal of 4 bases from V and 0 bases from J, the junction contained 3 bases not matched to a gene. CDR1 SGHAT and CDR2 FQDESV come from the germline V gene (reference sequence). CDR3 amino acids: CASSSGTASYEQYF. The CDR3 DNA sequence: TGTGCCAGCAGCTCCGGGACAGCCTCCTACGAGCAGTACTTC. Using reference TRBV11-1 and TRBJ2-7 for the parts outside the CDR3, the full variable domain is EAEVAQSPRYKITEKSQAVAFWCDPISGHATLYWYRQILGQGPELLVQFQDESVVDDSQLPKDRFSAERLKGVDSTLKIQPAELGDSAMYLCASSSGTASYEQYFGPGTRLTVT.

This chain joins TRBV5-8 and TRBJ2-5, with a possible D match to TRBD1 (6 bases). The CDR3 is made up of 13 amino acids. Germline values: CDR1 SGHTS, CDR2 YDEGEE. The ends were cut back, 5 bases at V and 2 bases at J, with 10 bases in the middle. CDR3 nucleotide sequence: TGTGCCAGCAGTTGGGACATACAAGAGACCCAGTACTTC. Translating gives CASSWDIQETQYF.

V usage is TRBV6-5 and J usage is TRBJ1-2; tentative D call: TRBD1 (5 bases). The germline CDR1 and CDR2 sequences are MNHEY and SVGAGI. CDR3 length: 15 residues. The ends were cut back, 6 bases at V and 4 bases at J, with 18 bases in the middle. CDR3 sequence (DNA): TGTGCCAGCAGGGGCTGGGGGGAAGATGGCTATGGCTACACCTTC. Residues: CASRGWGEDGYGYTF.

The V call is TRBV7-9, the J call TRBJ1-1; no clear D gene. There are 15 residues in the CDR3. In germline, CDR1 is SEHNR, CDR2 FQNEAQ (reference sequence). Trimming stripped 7 bases from V and 1 base from J, with 16 bases between. The CDR3 spells CASKPKVSANTEAFF. The CDR3 DNA reads as TGTGCCAGCAAACCCAAGGTTTCGGCGAACACTGAAGCTTTCTTT. The full variable domain, in which reference TRBV7-9 and TRBJ1-1 provide the parts outside the CDR3, is DTGVSQNPRHKITKRGQNVTFRCDPISEHNRLYWYRQTLGQGPEFLTYFQNEAQLEKSRLLSDRFSAERPKGSFSTLEIQRTEQGDSAMYLCASKPKVSANTEAFFGQGTRLTVV.

The rearrangement uses TRBV5-1 and TRBJ2-5, with TRBD2 identical over 10 bases. V lost 0 bases, J lost 2 bases, and 10 bases stayed unmatched. CDR3 length equals 18 residues. The germline V gene encodes CDR1 SGHRS and CDR2 YFSETQ. In nucleotides, the CDR3 is TGCGCCAGCAGCTTGGCCCGGATAGCGGGGGGCACTCAAGAGACCCAGTACTTC. This sequence encodes CASSLARIAGGTQETQYF. Filled out from reference TRBV5-1 and TRBJ2-5, the complete variable domain reads KAGVTQTPRYLIKTRGQQVTLSCSPISGHRSVSWYQQTPGQGLQFLFEYFSETQRNKGNFPGRFSGRQFSNSRSEMNVSTLELGDSALYLCASSLARIAGGTQETQYFGPGTRLLVL.

The sample holds a few counts of this clone. V gene TRBV4-1 combines with J gene TRBJ1-4; the D is unclear. CDR1 MGHRA and CDR2 YSYEKL come from the germline V gene. This CDR3 contains 17 residues. V lost 4 bases to trimming and J lost 0 bases, with 15 bases between them. The CDR3: CASSPLAGRTTNEKLFF. In DNA form, the CDR3 reads TGCGCCAGCAGCCCCCTGGCCGGGAGAACAACTAATGAAAAACTGTTTTTT.

V is TRBV7-2 and J is TRBJ2-3, with D unresolved. With 6 bases removed from V and 8 bases from J, the gap between germline ends came to 12 bases. Germline V gene data show CDR1 as SGHTA and CDR2 as FQGNSA. This CDR3 contains 12 residues. The CDR3 is CASRGPALTQYF. The CDR3 coding sequence is TGTGCCAGCAGAGGACCGGCCCTTACGCAGTATTTT. The full variable domain, rest sourced from reference TRBV7-2 and TRBJ2-3, is GAGVSQSPSNKVTEKGKDVELRCDPISGHTALYWYRQSLGQGLEFLIYFQGNSAPDKSGLPSDRFSAERTGGSVSTLTIQRTQQEDSAVYLCASRGPALTQYFGPGTRLTVL.

The V call is TRBV14, the J call TRBJ2-1, with 14 bases matching TRBD2. The CDR3 runs to 16 residues. V shed 4 bases and J 6 bases; nucleotides not matched to a gene: 5. Germline-derived CDR1 and CDR2 are SGHDN and FVKESK. CDR3 amino acids: CASSPVTSGRANEQFF. The CDR3 region has the DNA TGTGCCAGCAGCCCCGTGACTAGCGGGAGGGCCAATGAGCAGTTCTTC.

The gene calls are TRBV16 and TRBJ1-2; D is uncertain. Trimming removed 3 bases at V and 1 base at J, with 6 bases between. Germline values: CDR1 KGHSY, CDR2 FQNENV. The CDR3 has 13 residues. This chain's CDR3 is CASSQAHNYGYTF. In nucleotides, the CDR3 is TGTGCCAGCAGCCAGGCCCATAACTATGGCTACACCTTC. The variable domain in full, completed from reference TRBV16 and TRBJ1-2, reads GEEVAQTPKHLVRGEGQKAKLYCAPIKGHSYVFWYQQVLKNEFKFLISFQNENVFDETGMPKERFSAKCLPNSPCSLEIQATKLEDSAVYFCASSQAHNYGYTFGSGTRLTVV.

The chain carries TRBV19 and TRBJ1-1; TRBD1 aligns across 7 bases. CDR1 and CDR2 from the germline V gene are LNHDA and SQIVND (reference sequence). This CDR3 contains 13 residues. V trimming: 5 bases; J trimming: 4 bases; junction bases outside the gene matches: 4. The CDR3 bases are TGTGCCAGTAGTTTTCACAGGGGCACTGAAGCTTTCTTT. Protein: CASSFHRGTEAFF.

The rearrangement joins TRBV7-9 to TRBJ2-3, with 8 bases lining up with TRBD2. The CDR3 sequence is 17 residues long. V dropped 5 bases and J dropped 4; count of bases not matched to a gene: 14. Germline CDR1 is SEHNR and CDR2 is FQNEAQ (reference sequence). The CDR3 coding sequence is TGTGCCAGCAGCCCCCATAGTGGCGGGAGGATATCAGATACGCAGTATTTT. Its translation is CASSPHSGGRISDTQYF.

The genes are TRBV6-5 and TRBJ2-5; D tentatively reads TRBD1 or TRBD2 (5 bases each). The CDR3 length is 13 residues. The ends were cut back, 6 bases at V and 5 bases at J, with 13 bases in the middle. CDR1 MNHEY and CDR2 SVGAGI come from the germline V gene. The CDR3 DNA sequence: TGTGCCAGCAGGGGAACGGGGACGGAGACCCAGTACTTC. The encoded protein is CASRGTGTETQYF.

This rearrangement joins TRBV6-1 to TRBJ2-7; TRBD2 might be the D (6 bases). V was trimmed by 2 bases and J by 0 bases, leaving 20 bases between them. CDR3 length equals 18 residues. Germline CDR1 and CDR2: MNHNS and SASEGT. The CDR3 loop is CASSENLGETRSSYEQYF. CDR3 sequence (DNA): TGTGCCAGCAGTGAAAATTTGGGGGAGACTAGGAGCTCCTACGAGCAGTACTTC.

This chain joins TRBV11-2 and TRBJ2-3, with 9 nucleotides matching TRBD1. The CDR3 has 14 residues. With 5 bases clipped from V and 4 bases from J, the junction kept 4 bases outside the gene matches. Germline values: CDR1 SGHAT, CDR2 FQNNGV. In DNA, the CDR3 is TGTGCCAGCAGCCAGGACAGGGGATCAGATACGCAGTATTTT. Translated: CASSQDRGSDTQYF.

This clone appeared a single time. The chain carries TRBV6-9 and TRBJ2-7, with unresolved D. CDR3 length: 14 amino acids. The V end lost 0 bases, the J end lost 0 bases, and 6 bases lay between the germline ends. CDR1 and CDR2 from the germline V gene are MNHGY and SVAAGI. The CDR3 loop is CASSYSNFSYEQYF. The CDR3 DNA reads TGTGCCAGCAGTTATTCTAATTTCTCCTACGAGCAGTACTTC.

V gene TRBV12-5 combines with J gene TRBJ2-2, with TRBD2 identical over 9 bases. CDR3 length: 15 amino acids. The germline V gene has CDR1 LGHNT and CDR2 FRNRAP. J was trimmed by 4 bases and V by 7 bases; bases with no gene match: 7. CDR3: CASEIKTSGTGELFF. Here the CDR3 DNA reads TGTGCTAGTGAAATCAAGACTAGCGGCACCGGGGAGCTGTTTTTT.

This sequence joins TRBV4-2 and TRBJ2-7; D call uncertain. The germline gives CDR1 LGHNA, CDR2 YNFKEQ. Trimming took off 0 bases at V and 4 bases at J, with 1 base between the two ends. This CDR3 spans 11 amino acids. CDR3 in amino acids: CASSQEYEQYF. CDR3 DNA sequence: TGTGCCAGCAGCCAAGAATACGAGCAGTACTTC.

The J gene is TRBJ2-5, the V gene TRBV10-3; D is perhaps TRBD2 (5 bases). Germline lookup yields CDR1 ENHRY and CDR2 SYGVKD. The CDR3 loop spans 15 amino acids. V was cut by 2 bases and J by 5 bases, with 15 bases left in between. The CDR3 region has the DNA TGTGCCATCAGTGAGAGGGTGGGAGTAGGGGAGACCCAGTACTTC. Translating gives CAISERVGVGETQYF.

The rearrangement links TRBV10-3 to TRBJ2-6; TRBD2 matches 12 bases. There are 17 residues in the CDR3. The junction had 5 bases not matched to a gene; V was cut back by 4 bases and J by 4 bases. Germline-derived CDR1 and CDR2 are ENHRY and SYGVKD. CDR3 amino acids: CAISGLAGVSGANVLTF. Here the CDR3 DNA reads TGTGCCATCAGTGGACTAGCGGGGGTCTCAGGGGCCAACGTCCTGACTTTC.

The chain is built from TRBV5-1 and TRBJ1-3; D gene unclear. The germline V and J ends were trimmed by 2 bases and 2 bases, with 2 bases remaining between them. Germline values: CDR1 SGHRS, CDR2 YFSETQ. The CDR3 has 12 residues. DNA for the CDR3: TGCGCCAGCAGCTTCCCTGGAAACACCATATATTTT. It specifies CASSFPGNTIYF.

The V gene is TRBV7-2, the J gene TRBJ2-1; TRBD1 matches at 9 bases. With V trimmed by 0 bases and J by 3 bases, 0 bases remained unmatched. The CDR3 consists of 15 residues. Per germline, CDR1 SGHTA and CDR2 FQGNSA. CDR3: CASSLAGQGYNEQFF. As DNA, the CDR3 is TGTGCCAGCAGCTTAGCGGGACAGGGCTACAATGAGCAGTTCTTC.

The V gene is TRBV10-3, the J gene TRBJ1-2; TRBD1 matches at 8 bases. From germline, CDR1 is ENHRY and CDR2 SYGVKD. J was trimmed by 6 bases and V by 10 bases; bases with no gene match: 7. The CDR3 is 12 residues long. This chain's CDR3 is CATTTGGNGYTF. CDR3 in DNA: TGTGCCACGACAACAGGGGGTAATGGCTACACCTTC.

CDR3 amino acids: CASSPGQSYNEQFF. The CDR3 DNA reads as TGTGCCAGCAGCCCGGGACAGTCCTACAATGAGCAGTTCTTC. V is TRBV5-4 and J is TRBJ2-1, with TRBD1 identical over 7 bases. V shed 4 bases, J shed 1 base, and the junction held 2 bases outside the gene matches. Per the germline V gene, CDR1 is SGHNT and CDR2 is YYREEE (reference sequence). The CDR3 has 14 residues.

As DNA, the CDR3 is TGTGCCAGCAGTCCGCCATGGGGGGCGGGTGAAGCTTTCTTT. Translating gives CASSPPWGAGEAFF. The J gene is TRBJ1-1, the V gene TRBV7-9; tentatively, D is TRBD1 (6 bases). The CDR3 covers 14 residues. Germline V lookup: CDR1 SEHNR, CDR2 FQNEAQ (reference sequence). V lost 6 bases, J lost 7 bases, and 18 bases lay in between.

The rearrangement joins TRBV6-5 to TRBJ1-3, with D possibly matching TRBD1 (5 bases). The CDR3 spans 16 residues. The germline gives CDR1 MNHEY, CDR2 SVGAGI. V was cut by 2 bases and J by 4 bases, with 15 bases left in between. The CDR3 DNA reads as TGTGCCAGCAGTTACGAGAGGGGATCGGGCGGAAACACCATATATTTT. This sequence encodes CASSYERGSGGNTIYF.

The V call is TRBV5-1, the J call TRBJ2-3; D is possibly TRBD2 (6 bases). Germline CDR1 SGHRS, CDR2 YFSETQ. The CDR3 is 13 amino acids. V shed 7 bases and J shed 4 bases, with 13 bases lying between them. The CDR3, as DNA: TGCGCCAGCCAAACCGGGAGCGCAGATACGCAGTATTTT. Its protein product is CASQTGSADTQYF.